This T cell receptor (beta chain) was sequenced for a study of T cells in Graves' hyperthyroidism and ophthalmopathy. Amplified regions were TCR beta CDR3 sequences from RNA transcripts. RT-PCR in the first round (using the HTBI primer set) targeted the TCR CDR3. TCRdb re-analysed the multiplex PCR reads in MiXCR, keeping a single row per CDR3 protein. Of 600,000 or so distinct CDR3 sequences detected, roughly 17% appear once; the ten largest clones hold about 3.8%. Around 10 ml fresh peripheral blood yielded the PBMCs. Study-wide results and limits: In blood, most of the thyroid clonotypes expanded above 0.001 were also present. Ophthalmopathy cases were set apart from stable hyperthyroidism by a 13 V-J model.

A note on this clonotype: Its antigen is currently unknown.

The sequenced sample was blood. This TCR came from a woman younger than 45 with Graves' hyperthyroidism.

CDR3 nucleotides: TGTGCCAGCAGTCGGGACTATTCCTACACCTACAATGAGCAGTTCTTC. This encodes CASSRDYSYTYNEQFF. The chain links TRBV28 to TRBJ2-1, with 7 bases fitting TRBD2. After removal of 5 bases from V and 2 bases from J, the junction contained 9 bases not matched to a gene. The CDR3 totals 16 residues. Germline-derived CDR1 and CDR2 are MDHEN and SYDVKM.